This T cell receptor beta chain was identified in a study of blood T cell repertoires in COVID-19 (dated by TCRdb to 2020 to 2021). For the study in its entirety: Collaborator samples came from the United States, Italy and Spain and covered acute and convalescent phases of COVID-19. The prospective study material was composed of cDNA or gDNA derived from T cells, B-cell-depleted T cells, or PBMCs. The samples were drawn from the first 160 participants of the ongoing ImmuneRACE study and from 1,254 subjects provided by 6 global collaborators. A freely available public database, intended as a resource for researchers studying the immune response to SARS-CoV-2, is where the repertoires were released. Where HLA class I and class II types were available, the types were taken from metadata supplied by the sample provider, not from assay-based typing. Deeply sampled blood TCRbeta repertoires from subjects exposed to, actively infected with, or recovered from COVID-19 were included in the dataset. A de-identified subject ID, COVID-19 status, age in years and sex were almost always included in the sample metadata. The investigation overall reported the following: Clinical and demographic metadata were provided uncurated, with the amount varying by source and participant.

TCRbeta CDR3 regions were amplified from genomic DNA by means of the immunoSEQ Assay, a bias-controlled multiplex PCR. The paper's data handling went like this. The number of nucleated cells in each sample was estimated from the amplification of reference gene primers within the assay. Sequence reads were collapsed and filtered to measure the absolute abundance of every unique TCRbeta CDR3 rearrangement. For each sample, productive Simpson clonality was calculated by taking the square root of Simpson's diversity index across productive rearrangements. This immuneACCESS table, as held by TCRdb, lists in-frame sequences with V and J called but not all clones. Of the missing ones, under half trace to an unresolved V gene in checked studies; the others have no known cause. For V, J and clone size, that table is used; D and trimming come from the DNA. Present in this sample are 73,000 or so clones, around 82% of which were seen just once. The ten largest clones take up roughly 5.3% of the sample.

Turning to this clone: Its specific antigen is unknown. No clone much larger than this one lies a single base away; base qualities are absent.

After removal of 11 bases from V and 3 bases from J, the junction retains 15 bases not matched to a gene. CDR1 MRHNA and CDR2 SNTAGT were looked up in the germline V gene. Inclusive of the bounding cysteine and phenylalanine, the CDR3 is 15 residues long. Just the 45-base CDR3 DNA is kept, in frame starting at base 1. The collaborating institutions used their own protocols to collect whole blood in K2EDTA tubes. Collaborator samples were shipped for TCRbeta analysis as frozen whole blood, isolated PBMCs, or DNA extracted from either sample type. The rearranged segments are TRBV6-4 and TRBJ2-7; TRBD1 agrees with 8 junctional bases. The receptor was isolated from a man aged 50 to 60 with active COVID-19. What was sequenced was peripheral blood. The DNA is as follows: TGTGCCGCTGTCTACCGGGACAGGTTCTTCTACGAGCAGTACTTC. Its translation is CAAVYRDRFFYEQYF.